These 3 T cell receptor beta chains originate from one sample sequenced in a study of naive and memory T cell subsets. No antigen has been assigned to these receptors. Both TRBC1 and TRBC2 were covered by a beta constant-region primer of two equimolar oligonucleotides. Four rounds of PCR amplified the ligated cDNA using nested alpha and beta constant-region primers plus SP2. TCRdb reprocessed the UMI-ligation and nested PCR reads with MiXCR, giving one entry per CDR3 protein. Among about 150,000 distinct CDR3 sequences listed, 22% were seen once. Whole-study findings and limits: Possibly reflecting memory cells re-expressing CD45RA, a few larger clonotypes occurred in naive repertoires, especially CD8.

Sequencing used naive CD4+ T cells from blood. The receptors were sampled from a human donor in good health.

This clonotype was observed a handful of times. The genes are TRBV19 and TRBJ1-5; no clear D gene. The CDR3 runs to 15 residues. Germline V gene sequence: CDR1 LNHDA, CDR2 SQIVND (reference sequence). V was clipped by 5 bases and J by 1 base, with 12 bases between them. In DNA, the CDR3 is TGTGCCAGTAGTCCCCGGCGGATAAGCAATCAGCCCCAGCATTTT. This codes for CASSPRRISNQPQHF.

This clonotype was found a few times. The chain combines TRBV12-3 or TRBV12-4 with TRBJ2-4; a possible D gene is TRBD1 (5 bases). There are 12 residues in the CDR3. The ends were cut back, 5 bases at V and 4 bases at J, with 6 bases in the middle. The CDR3 spells CASSNRKNIQYF. CDR3 in DNA: TGTGCCAGCAGTAACAGGAAAAACATTCAGTACTTC.

The rearrangement uses TRBV7-9 and TRBJ1-2; TRBD1 aligns across 8 bases. Germline V gives CDR1 SEHNR, CDR2 FQNEAQ (reference sequence). The CDR3 runs to 13 residues. V dropped 4 bases and J dropped 8; count of bases not matched to a gene: 6. The CDR3 loop reads CASSSLRGLGYTF. The DNA of the CDR3 is TGTGCCAGCAGCTCACTCAGGGGGCTCGGCTACACCTTC.